The 30 T cell receptor beta chains presented below share a single source sample, sequenced in a study of shared clonotypes between healthy human individuals. Repertoires were generated with immunoSEQ multiplex PCR, while TCRdb's copy carries only in-frame clones and drops some. The data show about 360,000 clones, with more than 60% seen just once and roughly a tenth held by the top ten. The sample taken for sequencing was memory CD4+ T cells sorted from blood. Subset in this sample: CD45RA-negative fraction. The origin of the receptors is a man in his thirties or forties in good health.

The V call is TRBV29-1, the J call TRBJ1-1; the match to TRBD1 covers 9 bases. The CDR3 is 13 residues long. Trimming took 0 bases from V and 9 from J; bases not matched to a gene: 5. Germline CDR1 reads SQVTM; CDR2 reads ANQGSEA. In nucleotides, the CDR3 is TGCAGCGTTGAAGAGGCCGGGACAGGGAAAGCTTTCTTT. It translates to CSVEEAGTGKAFF.

The chain is built from TRBV7-2 and TRBJ2-6; unclear D gene. Germline CDR1 is SGHTA and CDR2 is FQGNSA. The CDR3 extends over 14 amino acids. The V end lost 2 bases, the J end lost 0 bases, and 2 bases lay between the germline ends. The CDR3, as DNA: TGTGCCAGCAGCTTATCCTCTGGGGCCAACGTCCTGACTTTC. It is translated as CASSLSSGANVLTF.

The chain uses TRBV27 and TRBJ2-3; 8 nucleotides align to TRBD1. Germline V gene sequence: CDR1 MNHEY, CDR2 SMNVEV (reference sequence). The V and J ends lost 2 bases and 1 base, in that order; junction bases with no gene match: 2. The CDR3 is 15 amino acids. CDR3 residues: CASSLGTGRTDTQYF. CDR3 nucleotides: TGTGCCAGCAGTTTAGGGACAGGACGCACAGATACGCAGTATTTT.

The V call is TRBV5-4, the J call TRBJ1-1; D is undetermined. Germline values: CDR1 SGHNT, CDR2 YYREEE (reference sequence). V lost 0 bases and J lost 1, with 13 bases in between. The CDR3 extends over 16 amino acids. CDR3: CASSLDSKLQNTEAFF. The CDR3 DNA is TGTGCCAGCAGCTTGGACAGCAAACTGCAGAACACTGAAGCTTTCTTT.

This clone was recorded many times. The chain employs TRBV19 and TRBJ1-1; weak D call: TRBD1 (5 bases). Trimming removed 6 bases at V and 7 bases at J, with 15 bases between. This CDR3 has 13 amino acids. The germline gives CDR1 LNHDA, CDR2 SQIVND (reference sequence). The CDR3 here is CASRGQEGLEAFF. Written as DNA, the CDR3 is TGTGCCAGTAGGGGGCAGGAGGGGCTTGAAGCTTTCTTT.

The chain combines TRBV5-1 with TRBJ1-1; no reliable D call. Per germline, CDR1 SGHRS and CDR2 YFSETQ. Trimming cost V 0 bases and J 1 base, with 7 bases left between them. This CDR3 comprises 14 residues. The CDR3 spells CASSLGHTNTEAFF. The CDR3 coding sequence is TGCGCCAGCAGCTTGGGACATACGAACACTGAAGCTTTCTTT.

The J gene is TRBJ2-5, the V gene TRBV15; D may be TRBD1 (5 bases). The CDR3 runs 14 residues. V lost 1 base to trimming and J lost 5 bases, with 11 bases between them. Germline V gene data show CDR1 as LNHNV and CDR2 as YYDKDF (reference sequence). DNA for the CDR3: TGTGCCACCAGCAGAGGGGGCCGCATTGAGACCCAGTACTTC. Its protein product is CATSRGGRIETQYF.

The chain joins TRBV2 to TRBJ2-3; D gene uncertain. CDR3 length: 15 residues. The germline V and J ends were trimmed by 4 bases and 2 bases, with 13 bases remaining between them. CDR1 is SNHLY, CDR2 FYNNEI, per germline. For the CDR3, the DNA is TGTGCCAGCAGTGGATTTGCGACTTCCACAGATACGCAGTATTTT. Protein product: CASSGFATSTDTQYF.

The rearrangement uses TRBV29-1 and TRBJ2-2, with 7 positions matching TRBD1. Germline CDR1 is SQVTM and CDR2 is ANQGSEA. Trimming removed 4 bases from V and 1 base from J; junction bases left unmatched: 3. The CDR3 runs to 14 residues. CDR3 amino acids: CSVAWTGNTGELFF. For the CDR3, the DNA is TGCAGCGTTGCATGGACAGGGAACACCGGGGAGCTGTTTTTT.

The chain employs TRBV18 and TRBJ2-6; D may be TRBD2 (6 bases). CDR1 KGHSH and CDR2 LQKENI come from the germline V gene. The CDR3 is 16 residues long. V was pared by 3 bases and J by 2 bases, with 11 bases between. The CDR3 region has the DNA TGTGCCAGCTCACCCATCGGAGGGGCTGGGGCCAACGTCCTGACTTTC. This encodes CASSPIGGAGANVLTF.

The genes are TRBV5-4 and TRBJ2-3; no reliable D call. Germline CDR1 reads SGHNT; CDR2 reads YYREEE (reference sequence). The CDR3 extends over 13 amino acids. Trimming removed 10 bases from V and 2 bases from J, with 14 bases in between. This CDR3 reads CALKTLYTDTQYF. The CDR3 DNA follows: TGTGCCTTGAAGACCCTTTACACAGATACGCAGTATTTT.

This rearrangement joins TRBV7-2 to TRBJ1-5; 7 positions agree with TRBD1. This CDR3 has 14 residues. The V gene end was trimmed by 2 bases and the J gene end by 7 bases; junction bases not matched to a gene: 5. Germline CDR1 is SGHTA and CDR2 is FQGNSA. The CDR3 sequence: CASSLSRGGQPQHF. The CDR3 bases are TGTGCCAGCAGCTTATCCAGGGGGGGGCAGCCCCAGCATTTT.

This clone was seen only a few times. This chain connects TRBV29-1 to TRBJ1-1; D call uncertain. Trimming cost V 7 bases and J 1 base, with 4 bases left between them. Germline values: CDR1 SQVTM, CDR2 ANQGSEA. The CDR3 consists of 10 residues. Here the CDR3 reads CSGRNTEAFF. Written as DNA, the CDR3 is TGCAGCGGGCGGAACACTGAAGCTTTCTTT.

The chain employs TRBV21-1 and TRBJ2-7; the D call of TRBD1 is as the table states it, not checked on the DNA. TRBV21-1 is recorded as a pseudogene. The CDR3 has 16 amino acids. CDR3 nucleotides: TGTGCCAGCACCAGAGGTCTATGGGACAGACCCTACGAGCAGTACTTC. It translates to CASTRGLWDRPYEQYF.

The genes are TRBV28 and TRBJ2-3; possibly TRBD1 for D (6 bases). CDR3 length: 14 amino acids. With 5 bases removed from V and 1 base from J, the gap between germline ends came to 10 bases. Germline V gene sequence: CDR1 MDHEN, CDR2 SYDVKM. This chain's CDR3 is CASSHRVGTDTQYF. CDR3 nucleotides: TGTGCCAGCAGTCACAGGGTTGGCACAGATACGCAGTATTTT.

The V gene is TRBV6-5, the J gene TRBJ2-1; TRBD2 agrees at 14 bases. Per germline, CDR1 MNHEY and CDR2 SVGAGI. The J segment lost 14 bases and the V segment lost 6 bases, leaving 6 bases of the junction unmatched. The CDR3 covers 13 residues. DNA for the CDR3: TGTGCCAGCAGGATCGGGACTAGCGGGAGTGAGTTCTTC. It encodes CASRIGTSGSEFF.

The V and J genes are TRBV28 and TRBJ2-7; D remains unclear. Germline CDR1 reads MDHEN; CDR2 reads SYDVKM. The CDR3 covers 14 residues. V was cut by 8 bases and J by 3 bases, with 17 bases left in between. This CDR3 is CASRPRLGSYEQYF. CDR3 bases: TGTGCCAGCCGCCCCAGGCTCGGCAGCTACGAGCAGTACTTC.

The chain has TRBV19 and TRBJ1-2, with D possibly matching TRBD1 (6 bases). Trimming shortened V by 7 bases and J by 2 bases, and 17 bases separated the two germline ends. Germline V lookup: CDR1 LNHDA, CDR2 SQIVND (reference sequence). This CDR3 is 15 amino acids long. CDR3 sequence reads: CASIPTRGPNYGYTF. The CDR3 bases are TGTGCCAGTATCCCAACCAGGGGACCCAACTATGGCTACACCTTC.

This clone is labeled medium-sized. The same CDR3 is also encoded by other DNA sequences in this sample. This rearrangement joins TRBV7-2 to TRBJ1-1; no reliable D call. Per the germline V gene, CDR1 is SGHTA and CDR2 is FQGNSA. Between the trimmed V and J ends, which lost 1 base and 2 bases, there was a span of 5 bases. The CDR3 consists of 13 residues. This CDR3 reads CASSLGHNTEAFF. As DNA, the CDR3 is TGTGCCAGCAGCTTAGGACACAACACTGAAGCTTTCTTT.

Remarks on this clone: Relative to the germline gene, one junction end is altered; a read error may explain this. V is TRBV28 and J is TRBJ2-1; D may be TRBD2 (5 bases). CDR3 length: 15 residues. Per the germline V gene, CDR1 is MDHEN and CDR2 is SYDVKM. The CDR3 reads CASSLRGRSSNEQFF. For the CDR3, the DNA is TGTGCCAGCAGTTTACGGGGTAGATCCTCCAATGAGCAGTTCTTC.

This clone was seen just once. This may stem from a read error, because a much larger clone lies one nucleotide away. At the DNA level, this CDR3 is encoded by other sequences in the same sample as well. The V gene is TRBV7-9, the J gene TRBJ2-7; D remains unclear. Germline lookup yields CDR1 SEHNR and CDR2 FQNEAQ (reference sequence). V lost 2 bases and J 4 bases, leaving 6 bases between the germline ends. This CDR3 is built from 12 residues. CDR3 in amino acids: CASSLSGYEQYF. CDR3 nucleotides: TGTGCCAGCAGCTTATCAGGATACGAGCAGTACTTC.

This sequence joins TRBV4-1 and TRBJ1-2; D remains ambiguous. The germline gives CDR1 MGHRA, CDR2 YSYEKL. V was clipped by 2 bases and J by 8 bases, with 18 bases between them. This CDR3 spans 15 amino acids. Here the CDR3 DNA reads TGCGCCAGCAGCCAAAGTGTGGGCTTCGCGACAGGCTACACCTTC. As protein: CASSQSVGFATGYTF.

This chain connects TRBV7-9 to TRBJ2-1; 8 bases are shared with TRBD2. V shed 0 bases and J 2 bases; nucleotides not matched to a gene: 3. The CDR3 totals 16 residues. Germline loops: CDR1 SEHNR, CDR2 FQNEAQ (reference sequence). The CDR3 nucleotides are TGTGCCAGCAGCTTAGCGATAGCGGGACCCTACAATGAGCAGTTCTTC. It codes for CASSLAIAGPYNEQFF.

This clone was found a few times. The chain joins TRBV7-8 to TRBJ2-7; D not certain. The germline V gene encodes CDR1 SGHVS and CDR2 FQNEAQ. There are 16 residues in the CDR3. V was pared by 1 base and J by 0 bases, with 13 bases between. CDR3 sequence (DNA): TGTGCCAGCAGCTTAGTTGTTTGGGATAGCTCCTACGAGCAGTACTTC. Its translation: CASSLVVWDSSYEQYF.

This clone has just a few counts. V and J are TRBV29-1 and TRBJ2-2; D is unclear. The germline CDR1 and CDR2 sequences are SQVTM and ANQGSEA. The CDR3 runs 12 residues. Trimming removed 5 bases from V and 0 bases from J, with 4 bases in between. This chain's CDR3 is CSVRSNTGELFF. Here the CDR3 DNA reads TGCAGCGTTCGGTCGAACACCGGGGAGCTGTTTTTT.

In this sample, this clone turned up many times. As DNA, the CDR3 is TGTGCCAGCAGCAAAGACTCTGGAAACACCATATATTTT. Translation gives CASSKDSGNTIYF. This rearrangement joins TRBV2 to TRBJ1-3; D gene uncertain. The CDR3 spans 13 residues. Trimming took 6 bases from V and 0 from J, leaving 6 bases between them. CDR1 and CDR2 from the germline V gene are SNHLY and FYNNEI.

The chain combines TRBV6-1 with TRBJ2-2, with D uncertain. The germline V gene has CDR1 MNHNS and CDR2 SASEGT. Deletions cut 7 bases from V and 5 bases from J, with 14 bases between. The length of the CDR3 is 14 residues. The chain's CDR3 is CASIIFSRTGELFF. The CDR3 nucleotides are TGTGCCAGCATTATTTTTTCGAGGACCGGGGAGCTGTTTTTT.

The gene calls are TRBV6-5 and TRBJ2-4; TRBD1 matches at 10 bases. This CDR3 has 13 residues. V gave up 7 bases and J gave up 7 bases; unmatched junction bases: 4. Looked up from germline, CDR1 is MNHEY and CDR2 is SVGAGI. CDR3 residues: CASKGTGVNIQYF. DNA for the CDR3: TGTGCCAGCAAAGGGACAGGGGTGAACATTCAGTACTTC.

A few counts support this clone. The V call is TRBV11-2, the J call TRBJ2-7; 8 nucleotides agree with TRBD1. The germline gives CDR1 SGHAT, CDR2 FQNNGV. This CDR3 contains 14 residues. The V and J ends lost 6 bases and 6 bases, in that order; junction bases with no gene match: 10. The CDR3 reads CASSIYRTGTEQYF. CDR3 nucleotides: TGTGCCAGCAGTATCTACCGGACAGGGACCGAGCAGTACTTC.

This clone appeared once. The rearrangement joins TRBV6-5 to TRBJ1-1; 7 bases map to TRBD1. Germline V CDR1 and CDR2: MNHEY, SVGAGI. The CDR3 length is 15 residues. V lost 3 bases and J lost 1; bases outside the gene matches: 5. CDR3: CASSYLRDRNTEAFF. CDR3 in DNA: TGTGCCAGCAGTTATCTCCGGGACAGGAACACTGAAGCTTTCTTT.